This T cell receptor beta chain was sequenced for a study of blood T cell repertoires in COVID-19. Study-wide background: COVID-19 samples from acute and convalescent phases originated in the United States, Italy and Spain.

Germline CDR1 is SNHLY and CDR2 is FYNNEI. With 3 bases removed from V and 7 bases from J, the gap between germline ends came to 13 bases. The CDR3 spans 14 residues. Here immunoSEQ multiplex PCR was the method, and the copy in TCRdb shows in-frame clones only, minus some. The profile covers about 130,000 clones, with approximately 74% appearing a single time and around 5.9% taken by the ten largest. The sequence came from a man aged 55 to 69 with acute or convalescent COVID-19. The chain links TRBV2 to TRBJ2-1, with D tentatively TRBD2 (6 bases). What was sequenced was peripheral blood. The CDR3 protein is CASSELSGANEQFF. In nucleotides, the CDR3 is TGTGCCAGCAGTGAGTTATCGGGAGCAAATGAGCAGTTCTTC.